Below, 20 T cell receptor beta chains from the same sample are listed, as sequenced in a study of T cell responses to AZD1222 COVID-19 vaccine. Libraries were prepared by immunoSEQ multiplex PCR; TCRdb keeps only in-frame clonotypes and omits some of them. The table has 150,000 to 200,000 clones, 90% to 95% seen once. This specimen was peripheral blood, taken 28 days after the second AZD1222 dose. The source is an adult who received the AZD1222 COVID-19 vaccine.

V usage is TRBV10-3 and J usage is TRBJ1-1; TRBD1 agrees at 7 bases. The CDR3 has 15 residues. The junction had 15 bases not matched to a gene; V was cut back by 10 bases and J by 4 bases. The germline gives CDR1 ENHRY, CDR2 SYGVKD. The CDR3 coding sequence is TGTGCCACAGGGGGGGACGGCAGACGGGGCACTGAAGCTTTCTTT. This sequence encodes CATGGDGRRGTEAFF.

Turning to this clone: Other nucleotide sequences in the sample specify the same CDR3. V usage is TRBV5-1 and J usage is TRBJ1-1; D call uncertain. Germline V gene lookup returns CDR1 SGHRS and CDR2 YFSETQ. The CDR3 is made up of 14 amino acids. The V end was cut by 4 bases, the J end by 1 base, with 11 bases between. CDR3 region: CASSLGGRNTEAFF. Written as DNA, the CDR3 is TGCGCCAGCAGCCTTGGAGGGAGGAACACTGAAGCTTTCTTT.

This chain joins TRBV19 and TRBJ1-6, with 8 bases fitting TRBD1. CDR3 size: 16 residues. V lost 2 bases, J lost 7 bases, and 7 bases stayed unmatched. Germline V gene sequence: CDR1 LNHDA, CDR2 SQIVND (reference sequence). The CDR3 DNA reads as TGTGCCAGTAGTATATTACAGGGGGTAACGAATTCACCCCTCCACTTT. Protein sequence: CASSILQGVTNSPLHF.

The chain couples TRBV5-5 to TRBJ1-2; 7 bases map to TRBD1. The CDR3 consists of 14 residues. CDR1 is SGHKS and CDR2 is YYEKEE in the germline V gene (reference sequence). Unmatched junction bases numbered 5, after V lost 3 bases and J lost 3 bases. CDR3 nucleotide sequence: TGTGCCAGCAGCTCGCGACAGGGAGACTATGGCTACACCTTC. This codes for CASSSRQGDYGYTF. The complete variable domain, with remaining parts taken from reference TRBV5-5 and TRBJ1-2, reads DAGVTQSPTHLIKTRGQQVTLRCSPISGHKSVSWYQQVLGQGPQFIFQYYEKEERGRGNFPDRFSARQFPNYSSELNVNALLLGDSALYLCASSSRQGDYGYTFGSGTRLTVV.

This clone was seen a handful of times. This chain joins TRBV6-5 and TRBJ2-2, with TRBD2 identical over 8 bases. The CDR3 runs to 15 residues. V lost 8 bases to trimming and J lost 0 bases; unmatched junction nucleotides: 5. Germline V gene data show CDR1 as MNHEY and CDR2 as SVGAGI. CDR3 loop: CASVSGDPNTGELFF. In DNA, the CDR3 is TGTGCCAGCGTTAGCGGGGACCCGAACACCGGGGAGCTGTTTTTT.

This chain uses TRBV12-3 or TRBV12-4 with TRBJ1-2, with a tentative D call TRBD1 (6 bases). Trimming left V 6 bases short and J 10 bases short, with 18 bases between. The CDR3 spans 13 residues. In nucleotides, the CDR3 is TGTGCCAGCAGCTTCGACAGGACCCCTGACTACACCTTC. This codes for CASSFDRTPDYTF.

The chain uses TRBV5-1 and TRBJ2-7; no clear D. Trimming removed 6 bases at V and 0 bases at J, with 13 bases between. CDR1 and CDR2 from the germline V gene are SGHRS and YFSETQ. This CDR3 is 14 amino acids long. The CDR3 sequence: CASKGTESSYEQYF. In DNA, the CDR3 is TGCGCCAGCAAGGGAACAGAAAGCTCCTACGAGCAGTACTTC.

This sequence joins TRBV5-4 and TRBJ1-6; TRBD1 aligns across 9 bases. This CDR3 has 15 amino acids. Unmatched junction bases numbered 1, after V lost 1 base and J lost 5 bases. Germline V CDR1 and CDR2: SGHNT, YYREEE (reference sequence). Here the CDR3 reads CASSLTGGNNSPLHF. The CDR3 DNA reads as TGTGCCAGCAGCTTGACAGGGGGCAATAATTCACCCCTCCACTTT.

This sequence joins TRBV6-6 and TRBJ1-2; 7 nucleotides align to TRBD1. This CDR3 has 13 residues. CDR1 MNHNY and CDR2 SVGAGI come from the germline V gene (reference sequence). V shed 2 bases, J shed 8 bases, and the junction held 5 bases outside the gene matches. The DNA of the CDR3 is TGTGCCAGCAGTTACCCACAGGGGTCAGGCTACACCTTC. This gives the protein CASSYPQGSGYTF.

The gene calls are TRBV19 and TRBJ1-1, with D unresolved. Germline lookup yields CDR1 LNHDA and CDR2 SQIVND (reference sequence). This CDR3 is 16 amino acids long. V dropped 6 bases and J dropped 1 base, with 18 bases sitting between them. The CDR3 region has the DNA TGTGCCAGTAGCTCCCTCCCGGGCCAAAAGAACACTGAAGCTTTCTTT. This gives the protein CASSSLPGQKNTEAFF.

This rearrangement joins TRBV5-5 to TRBJ1-2; 7 positions agree with TRBD1. Germline CDR1 and CDR2: SGHKS and YYEKEE (reference sequence). This CDR3 has 15 amino acids. Germline trimming cut 0 bases from V and 5 bases from J; bases unmatched to any gene: 7. The CDR3 DNA reads as TGTGCCAGCAGCTTGGAGGGGACAGAATTTTATGGCTACACCTTC. Translated: CASSLEGTEFYGYTF.

The chain joins TRBV10-3 to TRBJ2-1; 7 bases line up with TRBD1. CDR3 length: 17 amino acids. Germline V lookup: CDR1 ENHRY, CDR2 SYGVKD. V gave up 3 bases and J gave up 1 base; unmatched junction bases: 9. The CDR3 sequence is CAISERTGRRSYNEQFF. The CDR3, as DNA: TGTGCCATCAGTGAACGGACAGGTAGACGGTCCTACAATGAGCAGTTCTTC.

V and J are TRBV7-9 and TRBJ1-1; TRBD1 matches 7 bases. The CDR3 spans 14 residues. Per germline, CDR1 SEHNR and CDR2 FQNEAQ (reference sequence). The V gene end was trimmed by 5 bases and the J gene end by 3 bases; junction bases not matched to a gene: 6. The CDR3 nucleotides are TGTGCCAGCAGCCCAAGGGGGCTGTACACTGAAGCTTTCTTT. As protein: CASSPRGLYTEAFF.

The chain carries TRBV13 and TRBJ1-1, with D tentatively TRBD1 (6 bases). V was pared by 5 bases and J by 1 base, with 11 bases between. Germline loops: CDR1 PRHDT, CDR2 FYEKMQ (reference sequence). The CDR3 runs to 14 residues. CDR3 DNA: TGTGCCAGCAGCCCCGGGACACGGAACACTGAAGCTTTCTTT. This gives the protein CASSPGTRNTEAFF.

The chain carries TRBV11-2 and TRBJ1-1; D uncertain. V was shortened by 4 bases and J by 0 bases, with 12 bases between the two germline ends. CDR3 length equals 15 residues. Germline V CDR1 and CDR2: SGHAT, FQNNGV. The CDR3 protein is CASSSIRRLNTEAFF. For the CDR3, the DNA is TGTGCCAGCAGCTCGATTAGGCGTTTGAACACTGAAGCTTTCTTT.

V and J are TRBV12-5 and TRBJ2-7; TRBD1 might be the D (6 bases). Trimming removed 3 bases from V and 7 bases from J, with 13 bases in between. CDR1 and CDR2 from the germline V gene are LGHNT and FRNRAP. The CDR3 is 13 residues long. CDR3 in amino acids: CASGFNRAQEQYF. For the CDR3, the DNA is TGTGCTAGTGGTTTCAACAGGGCTCAAGAGCAGTACTTC.

V gene TRBV2 combines with J gene TRBJ1-1; 7 positions agree with TRBD1. CDR3 length equals 14 residues. Germline CDR1 SNHLY, CDR2 FYNNEI. The trim removed 6 bases at V and 10 bases at J, leaving 14 bases unmatched. The CDR3 loop is CASRASGQLGRAFF. In nucleotides, the CDR3 is TGTGCCAGCAGGGCTTCGGGACAGCTGGGTAGAGCTTTCTTT.

The chain combines TRBV5-5 with TRBJ1-1; TRBD1 might be the D (6 bases). V lost 5 bases and J lost 1, with 15 bases in between. The CDR3 runs to 15 residues. Germline V CDR1 and CDR2: SGHKS, YYEKEE (reference sequence). CDR3 region: CASRVSGAANTEAFF. CDR3 coding DNA: TGTGCCAGCAGGGTGTCAGGGGCAGCGAACACTGAAGCTTTCTTT. The complete variable domain, with remaining parts taken from reference TRBV5-5 and TRBJ1-1, reads DAGVTQSPTHLIKTRGQQVTLRCSPISGHKSVSWYQQVLGQGPQFIFQYYEKEERGRGNFPDRFSARQFPNYSSELNVNALLLGDSALYLCASRVSGAANTEAFFGQGTRLTVV.

The chain carries TRBV27 and TRBJ1-1; 7 bases are shared with TRBD1. V lost 5 bases to trimming and J lost 10 bases; unmatched junction nucleotides: 19. This CDR3 region has 16 residues. CDR1 and CDR2 from the germline V gene are MNHEY and SMNVEV (reference sequence). The CDR3 coding sequence is TGTGCCAGCAGTCCGCAATGGACAGGTACGCCTGGCGCAGCTTTCTTT. Encoded protein: CASSPQWTGTPGAAFF.

This sequence joins TRBV3-1 (or the pseudogene TRBV3-2) and TRBJ2-2; D is uncertain. Trimming took 5 bases from V and 0 from J, leaving 1 base between them. Germline values: CDR1 LGHDT, CDR2 YNNKEL (reference sequence). The CDR3 is made up of 12 amino acids. CDR3 DNA sequence: TGTGCCAGCAGCACGAACACCGGGGAGCTGTTTTTT. Translated: CASSTNTGELFF.